The 9 T cell receptor beta chains below were found in one sample sequenced in a study of T cell responses to AZD1222 COVID-19 vaccine. The repertoire was sequenced with immunoSEQ multiplex PCR; TCRdb's copy has only in-frame clones and lacks some. The sample has some 130,000 clones, about nine tenths seen once. The sample was peripheral blood, taken on day 0 of AZD1222 vaccination. Every receptor here comes from an adult in good health.

The chain uses TRBV24-1 and TRBJ2-7; 8 positions match TRBD1. The CDR3 has 15 residues. In germline, CDR1 is KGHDR, CDR2 SFDVKD. Trimming cost V 5 bases and J 4 bases; bases outside gene matches: 9. The CDR3 loop reads CATSVGTGGVYEQYF. The CDR3 nucleotides read TGTGCCACCAGTGTTGGAACAGGGGGTGTGTACGAGCAGTACTTC.

The V and J genes are TRBV7-9 and TRBJ2-5, with a possible D match to TRBD1 (5 bases). CDR1 SEHNR and CDR2 FQNEAQ come from the germline V gene (reference sequence). Deletions cut 2 bases from V and 3 bases from J, with 10 bases between. CDR3 length: 14 amino acids. The CDR3 region is CASSLYGREETQYF. CDR3 in DNA: TGTGCCAGCAGCTTATATGGCAGGGAAGAGACCCAGTACTTC.

This sequence joins TRBV3-1 (or the pseudogene TRBV3-2) and TRBJ1-2; no definite D call. Trimming shortened V by 5 bases and J by 4 bases, and 8 bases separated the two germline ends. The germline CDR1 and CDR2 sequences are LGHDT and YNNKEL (reference sequence). The CDR3 extends over 12 amino acids. The CDR3 sequence is CASSEGPYGYTF. CDR3 coding DNA: TGTGCCAGCAGCGAAGGCCCCTATGGCTACACCTTC.

CDR3 amino acids: CASILAPAAFYEQYF. The DNA of the CDR3 is TGTGCCAGCATCTTAGCCCCGGCGGCCTTCTACGAGCAGTACTTC. The V call is TRBV6-4, the J call TRBJ2-7; D is ambiguous. CDR1 is MRHNA, CDR2 SNTAGT, per germline. The CDR3 sequence is 15 residues long. Trimming removed 7 bases from V and 3 bases from J, with 19 bases in between.

The gene calls are TRBV6-4 and TRBJ2-3, with D perhaps TRBD2 (7 bases). The CDR3 runs 15 residues. Per germline, CDR1 MRHNA and CDR2 SNTAGT. The V end was cut by 3 bases, the J end by 3 bases, with 13 bases between. CDR3 DNA: TGTGCCAGCAGTGAAGGGGGGGGAATGACAGATACGCAGTATTTT. Encoded protein: CASSEGGGMTDTQYF.

The rearrangement uses TRBV9 and TRBJ1-2; 8 bases match TRBD1. The CDR3 has 17 amino acids. V was clipped by 3 bases and J by 4 bases; unmatched bases: 14. CDR1 is SGDLS and CDR2 is YYNGEE in the germline V gene. The CDR3 reads CASSASWTGFEGYGYTF. CDR3 nucleotide sequence: TGTGCCAGCAGCGCTTCATGGACAGGGTTTGAAGGCTATGGCTACACCTTC.

CDR3 residues: CASSLELGRRGYTF. The CDR3 coding sequence is TGTGCCAGCAGCTTAGAGTTGGGCCGGCGGGGCTACACCTTC. The V call is TRBV7-2, the J call TRBJ1-2; D not certain. CDR1 is SGHTA and CDR2 is FQGNSA in the germline V gene. The CDR3 is made up of 14 amino acids. V lost 1 base to trimming and J lost 8 bases, with 14 bases between them.

The chain combines TRBV6-5 with TRBJ1-1, with D hard to call. CDR3 length equals 14 residues. Germline V gene lookup returns CDR1 MNHEY and CDR2 SVGAGI. V lost 3 bases and J lost 3, with 11 bases in between. The DNA of the CDR3 is TGTGCCAGCAGTTATAAGGTGGGATACACTGAAGCTTTCTTT. It is translated as CASSYKVGYTEAFF.

V is TRBV5-4 and J is TRBJ1-2, with D possibly being TRBD1 (6 bases). V was cut by 4 bases and J by 7 bases, with 14 bases left in between. The CDR3 extends over 13 amino acids. Germline values: CDR1 SGHNT, CDR2 YYREEE (reference sequence). The CDR3 here is CASSATGARGYTF. The CDR3, as DNA: TGTGCCAGCAGCGCGACGGGGGCTCGTGGCTACACCTTC.